The 32 T cell receptor beta chains reported below all come from one sample, sequenced in a study of T cell responses to AZD1222 COVID-19 vaccine. Method: immunoSEQ multiplex PCR; TCRdb's copy keeps in-frame clones and lacks some. This table holds 200,000 to 300,000 clones, 85% to 95% found once. This specimen was peripheral blood, taken on day 0 of AZD1222 vaccination. These receptors all stem from an adult in good health.

The chain employs TRBV6-1 and TRBJ2-7, with 9 bases matching TRBD2. The CDR3 spans 12 residues. J gave up 12 bases and V 2 bases, and 5 bases lay outside the gene matches. In germline, CDR1 is MNHNS, CDR2 SASEGT. Here the CDR3 DNA reads TGTGCCAGCAGTGAACTGCGGGAGGGCTGGTACTTC. Translated: CASSELREGWYF.

As regards this clone: Germline is not matched at one junction end, which may reflect a read error. The chain has TRBV5-5 and TRBJ2-5; tentative D call: TRBD1 (8 bases). The CDR3 loop spans 14 amino acids. The germline V gene has CDR1 SGHKS and CDR2 YYEKEE (reference sequence). The CDR3 loop reads CASRLGTGGGTQYF. CDR3 bases: TGTGCCAGCAGGTTGGGGACAGGCGGGGGGACCCAGTACTTC.

The rearrangement joins TRBV29-1 to TRBJ2-1; D ambiguous. From germline, CDR1 is SQVTM and CDR2 ANQGSEA. This CDR3 comprises 12 residues. Trimming left V 3 bases short and J 5 bases short, with 8 bases between. The CDR3 DNA is TGCAGCGTTGACGGTTGGGACAATGAGCAGTTCTTC. This sequence encodes CSVDGWDNEQFF.

This clone was detected only once. The CDR3 spells CASGGSGSAYEQYF. CDR3 sequence (DNA): TGTGCCAGTGGGGGGAGCGGGAGTGCCTACGAGCAGTACTTC. The V and J genes are TRBV28 and TRBJ2-7; 8 positions agree with TRBD2. This CDR3 has 14 residues. Looked up from germline, CDR1 is MDHEN and CDR2 is SYDVKM. V was clipped by 9 bases and J by 2 bases; unmatched bases: 9. Combining the CDR3 with reference TRBV28 and TRBJ2-7 gives the whole variable domain DVKVTQSSRYLVKRTGEKVFLECVQDMDHENMFWYRQDPGLGLRLIYFSYDVKMKEKGDIPEGYSVSREKKERFSLILESASTNQTSMYLCASGGSGSAYEQYFGPGTRLTVT.

The chain joins TRBV14 to TRBJ1-1; no definite D call. CDR1 is SGHDN and CDR2 is FVKESK in the germline V gene. V was clipped by 5 bases and J by 3 bases, with 7 bases between them. The CDR3 covers 12 residues. The CDR3 nucleotides read TGTGCCAGCAGCAGAGACCACACTGAAGCTTTCTTT. It translates to CASSRDHTEAFF.

This rearrangement joins TRBV29-1 to TRBJ2-1; D possibly matches TRBD1 or TRBD2 (7 bases each). Trimming pared 7 bases from V and 4 bases from J, leaving 17 bases between. Germline V gene data show CDR1 as SQVTM and CDR2 as ANQGSEA. This CDR3 has 14 amino acids. Written as DNA, the CDR3 is TGCAGCGCCGAGGGGGCGGGAGCGTACAATGAGCAGTTCTTC. Its protein is CSAEGAGAYNEQFF.

The CDR3 here is CASSQASLGTIYEQYF. CDR3 DNA sequence: TGTGCCAGCAGCCAAGCAAGCTTAGGGACGATTTACGAGCAGTACTTC. The rearrangement links TRBV3-1 (or the pseudogene TRBV3-2) to TRBJ2-7, with D perhaps matching TRBD1 or TRBD2 (5 bases each). This CDR3 contains 16 residues. Looked up from germline, CDR1 is LGHDT and CDR2 is YNNKEL (reference sequence). The V gene lost 1 base and the J gene lost 4 bases, with 17 bases spanning the gap.

The genes are TRBV5-1 and TRBJ2-2; 9 bases map to TRBD1. Germline CDR1 SGHRS, CDR2 YFSETQ. V was pared by 0 bases and J by 8 bases, with 5 bases of the junction left unmatched. The CDR3 runs 15 residues. The CDR3 region has the DNA TGCGCCAGCAGCTTGGGACAGGGGGTAGCTGGGGAGCTGTTTTTT. Protein sequence: CASSLGQGVAGELFF. Filled out from reference TRBV5-1 and TRBJ2-2, the complete variable domain reads KAGVTQTPRYLIKTRGQQVTLSCSPISGHRSVSWYQQTPGQGLQFLFEYFSETQRNKGNFPGRFSGRQFSNSRSEMNVSTLELGDSALYLCASSLGQGVAGELFFGEGSRLTVL.

The genes are TRBV3-1 (or the pseudogene TRBV3-2) and TRBJ2-1, with D possibly being TRBD1 (5 bases). This CDR3 spans 14 amino acids. The V end lost 4 bases, the J end lost 9 bases, and 16 bases lay between the germline ends. The germline CDR1 and CDR2 sequences are LGHDT and YNNKEL (reference sequence). Here the CDR3 reads CASSLTSTVSEQFF. DNA for the CDR3: TGTGCCAGCAGCCTAACGTCGACAGTCAGTGAGCAGTTCTTC.

This chain connects TRBV7-9 to TRBJ2-1, with D perhaps assigned TRBD1 or TRBD2 (6 bases each). The CDR3 has 13 amino acids. Germline CDR1 and CDR2: SEHNR and FQNEAQ (reference sequence). Trimming took off 5 bases at V and 6 bases at J, with 11 bases between the two ends. The CDR3 DNA reads as TGTGCCAGCAGCCTTGGGGGGCCCAATGAGCAGTTCTTC. It is translated as CASSLGGPNEQFF.

V usage is TRBV14 and J usage is TRBJ1-2; no clear D gene. Between the trimmed V and J ends, which lost 3 bases and 1 base, there was a span of 6 bases. CDR3 length: 13 amino acids. The germline CDR1 and CDR2 sequences are SGHDN and FVKESK. The CDR3 DNA sequence: TGTGCCAGCAGCCAGACACATAACTATGGCTACACCTTC. It yields the protein CASSQTHNYGYTF.

CDR3 loop: CASSLGRGGPGDTQYF. For the CDR3, the DNA is TGTGCCAGCAGCTTGGGTCGAGGGGGCCCAGGAGATACGCAGTATTTT. This chain uses TRBV5-4 with TRBJ2-3; 7 bases fit TRBD1. Germline V gene sequence: CDR1 SGHNT, CDR2 YYREEE (reference sequence). The V segment lost 0 bases and the J segment 5 bases; nucleotides outside the gene matches: 9. The CDR3 loop spans 16 amino acids.

The genes are TRBV18 and TRBJ1-1; D might be TRBD1 (6 bases). V gave up 3 bases and J gave up 3 bases, with 8 bases separating them. Germline CDR1 KGHSH, CDR2 LQKENI. This CDR3 has 13 residues. The CDR3 coding sequence is TGTGCCAGCTCACCCGACAGGTACACTGAAGCTTTCTTT. Encoded protein: CASSPDRYTEAFF.

The J gene is TRBJ2-7, the V gene TRBV5-1, with 12 bases lining up with TRBD1. Germline loops: CDR1 SGHRS, CDR2 YFSETQ. V lost 3 bases, J lost 4 bases, and 2 bases stayed unmatched. The CDR3 has 14 amino acids. The CDR3 region has the DNA TGCGCCAGCAGCTGGGGACAGGGGGCTTACGAGCAGTACTTC. It codes for CASSWGQGAYEQYF.

The chain couples TRBV4-1 to TRBJ1-1; D is ambiguous. The V end lost 3 bases, the J end lost 1 base, and 9 bases lay between the germline ends. Germline CDR1 is MGHRA and CDR2 is YSYEKL. CDR3 length: 14 amino acids. CDR3 bases: TGCGCCAGCAGCCAGTATTCCGGGAACACTGAAGCTTTCTTT. It codes for CASSQYSGNTEAFF.

This clone appeared once. The chain employs TRBV5-6 and TRBJ1-5; D is unresolved. Trimming pared 3 bases from V and 4 bases from J, leaving 11 bases between. Germline CDR1 SGHDT, CDR2 YYEEEE. This CDR3 has 14 amino acids. CDR3 DNA sequence: TGTGCCAGCAGCTCGTGGGCGGAGAATCAGCCCCAGCATTTT. It codes for CASSSWAENQPQHF. Combining the CDR3 with reference TRBV5-6 and TRBJ1-5 gives the whole variable domain DAGVTQSPTHLIKTRGQQVTLRCSPKSGHDTVSWYQQALGQGPQFIFQYYEEEERQRGNFPDRFSGHQFPNYSSELNVNALLLGDSALYLCASSSWAENQPQHFGDGTRLSIL.

V and J are TRBV9 and TRBJ2-5, with D possibly matching TRBD2 (5 bases). Germline V lookup: CDR1 SGDLS, CDR2 YYNGEE. Trimming shortened V by 1 base and J by 4 bases, and 11 bases separated the two germline ends. The CDR3 consists of 14 residues. CDR3 sequence (DNA): TGTGCCAGCAGCGTAAGTGGACGGGGAGAGACCCAGTACTTC. This sequence encodes CASSVSGRGETQYF.

This clone was seen just once. The CDR3 is CASSSPPYNEQFF. The CDR3 DNA reads TGTGCCAGCAGCTCCCCTCCCTACAATGAGCAGTTCTTC. V gene TRBV7-3 combines with J gene TRBJ2-7; D uncertain. The DNA end lines up better with TRBJ2-1; the J call may be wrong. Germline V gene data show CDR1 as SGHTA and CDR2 as FQGTGA. The CDR3 sequence is 13 residues long.

The chain joins TRBV10-3 to TRBJ2-5; tentative D call: TRBD2 (6 bases). The CDR3 consists of 13 residues. V was trimmed by 0 bases and J by 10 bases, leaving 12 bases between them. CDR1 and CDR2 (germline): ENHRY, SYGVKD. CDR3 region: CAISESRGINQYF. For the CDR3, the DNA is TGTGCCATCAGTGAGTCCCGGGGGATCAACCAGTACTTC.

V is TRBV19 and J is TRBJ2-3, with TRBD1 identical over 7 bases. CDR1 is LNHDA, CDR2 SQIVND, per germline (reference sequence). V shed 4 bases and J 3 bases; nucleotides not matched to a gene: 7. The CDR3 has 15 residues. The CDR3 bases are TGTGCCAGTAGTAACCGGGACAGAAGTACAGATACGCAGTATTTT. This gives the protein CASSNRDRSTDTQYF.

This rearrangement joins TRBV2 to TRBJ2-3; D unresolved. The CDR3 covers 15 residues. CDR1 is SNHLY, CDR2 FYNNEI, per germline. V was clipped by 6 bases and J by 0 bases, with 13 bases between them. The CDR3 spells CASRENPASTDTQYF. Here the CDR3 DNA reads TGTGCCAGCAGGGAAAATCCGGCTAGCACAGATACGCAGTATTTT.

This clone was picked up one time. This sequence joins TRBV4-1 and TRBJ2-2, with a weak D call TRBD1 (6 bases). CDR3 length: 16 residues. Deletions cut 4 bases from V and 5 bases from J, with 17 bases between. In germline, CDR1 is MGHRA, CDR2 YSYEKL. CDR3 coding DNA: TGCGCCAGCAGCCCTGTTGTCCAGGGGAGAACCGGGGAGCTGTTTTTT. It is translated as CASSPVVQGRTGELFF.

In DNA, the CDR3 is TGTGCCAGCAGCCGCCGGCGCGAGTACACTGAAGCTTTCTTT. Translating it yields CASSRRREYTEAFF. V gene TRBV3-1 (or the pseudogene TRBV3-2) combines with J gene TRBJ1-1; D unresolved. Trimming removed 4 bases from V and 3 bases from J, with 12 bases in between. The CDR3 has 14 amino acids. The germline V gene encodes CDR1 LGHDT and CDR2 YNNKEL (reference sequence).

This sequence joins TRBV5-1 and TRBJ1-1, with D possibly being TRBD1 (5 bases). There are 14 residues in the CDR3. Germline assignment: CDR1 SGHRS and CDR2 YFSETQ. Between the trimmed V and J ends, which lost 5 bases and 1 base, there was a span of 12 bases. The DNA of the CDR3 is TGCGCCAGCAGTTCTCGGGGCCAGAACACTGAAGCTTTCTTT. Protein sequence: CASSSRGQNTEAFF.

The CDR3 reads CASSLPTGLDGYTF. CDR3 coding DNA: TGTGCCAGCAGCCTACCGACAGGGCTGGATGGCTACACCTTC. This chain joins TRBV7-2 and TRBJ1-2, with 7 bases aligning to TRBD1. The CDR3 sequence is 14 residues long. The V gene's germline CDR1 is SGHTA and CDR2 FQGNSA. With 5 bases clipped from V and 6 bases from J, the junction kept 9 bases outside the gene matches.

Concerning this clone itself: The sample contains more than one DNA sequence encoding this CDR3. CDR3 protein: CASSLTSGGAYEQYF. CDR3 bases: TGTGCCAGCAGTTTAACCAGCGGGGGGGCATACGAGCAGTACTTC. The chain carries TRBV27 and TRBJ2-7, with 10 bases fitting TRBD2. Losses at the gene ends were 2 bases for V and 4 bases for J; bases not matched to a gene: 5. The length of the CDR3 is 15 residues. In germline, CDR1 is MNHEY, CDR2 SMNVEV (reference sequence).

The chain employs TRBV24-1 and TRBJ1-6; D possibly corresponds to TRBD1 (5 bases). The germline gives CDR1 KGHDR, CDR2 SFDVKD. This CDR3 has 14 amino acids. Trimming removed 5 bases from V and 6 bases from J, with 10 bases in between. CDR3 sequence (DNA): TGTGCCACCAGTGCAGGGATCCCTAATTCACCCCTCCACTTT. This codes for CATSAGIPNSPLHF.

The chain links TRBV6-5 to TRBJ1-1, with 9 bases matching TRBD1. In germline, CDR1 is MNHEY, CDR2 SVGAGI. The CDR3 is made up of 13 amino acids. Germline trimming cut 6 bases from V and 10 bases from J; bases unmatched to any gene: 9. This CDR3 reads CASRVQGARGAFF. The CDR3 DNA reads as TGTGCCAGCAGAGTACAGGGGGCGCGGGGAGCTTTCTTT.

The V gene is TRBV29-1, the J gene TRBJ1-1, with TRBD1 as a possible D gene (6 bases). This CDR3 has 11 residues. Trimming left V 6 bases short and J 11 bases short, with 16 bases between. The germline V gene has CDR1 SQVTM and CDR2 ANQGSEA. CDR3 DNA sequence: TGCAGCGTCGAGCCGGGGGCCTGGGCTTTCTTT. It encodes CSVEPGAWAFF.

V is TRBV2 and J is TRBJ2-7; D is possibly TRBD1 (7 bases). The CDR3 is 16 residues long. Trimming took 6 bases from V and 7 from J, leaving 25 bases between them. Per germline, CDR1 SNHLY and CDR2 FYNNEI. The CDR3 region has the DNA TGTGCCAGCAGCCCCAGGGGGGACGGAGGGCCCGTGGAGCAGTACTTC. It translates to CASSPRGDGGPVEQYF. The variable domain in full, completed from reference TRBV2 and TRBJ2-7, reads EPEVTQTPSHQVTQMGQEVILRCVPISNHLYFYWYRQILGQKVEFLVSFYNNEISEKSEIFDDQFSVERPDGSNFTLKIRSTKLEDSAMYFCASSPRGDGGPVEQYFGPGTRLTVT.

J is TRBJ2-6 and V is TRBV6-2 or TRBV6-3; D remains ambiguous. Germline V CDR1 and CDR2: MNHEY, SVGEGT. The CDR3 consists of 15 residues. Trimming left V 0 bases short and J 4 bases short, with 7 bases between. The CDR3 reads CASSYSGYGANVLTF. CDR3 nucleotide sequence: TGTGCCAGCAGTTACTCGGGGTACGGGGCCAACGTCCTGACTTTC.

The rearrangement joins TRBV28 to TRBJ1-1; the match to TRBD1 covers 9 bases. The germline gives CDR1 MDHEN, CDR2 SYDVKM. This CDR3 is 15 amino acids long. With 6 bases clipped from V and 5 bases from J, the junction kept 10 bases outside the gene matches. CDR3 amino acids: CASRPLRTGETEAFF. In DNA form, the CDR3 reads TGTGCCAGCAGACCTCTCCGGACAGGGGAAACTGAAGCTTTCTTT.